This section outlines one TCR beta chain sequence together with its context. Its antigen is still unknown. This CDR3 comprises 12 residues. V lost 8 bases to trimming and J lost 9 bases, with 14 bases between them. From germline, CDR1 is MDHEN and CDR2 SYDVKM. To make TCR beta libraries, researchers used iRepertoire HTBI primers and Arm-PCR of CDR3 regions. In the study's own analysis: Among the samples, roughly 61 TRBV and 14 to 15 TRBJ segments were identified. TCRdb re-called the multiplex PCR reads with MiXCR, one entry per CDR3 protein. The V and J calls and clone size are TCRdb's, not the authors'. The sample lists some 470,000 distinct CDR3 sequences, around a fifth occurring once. As to time point: persistent/refractory GD, antithyroid drugs over 5 years with positive TRAb. PBMC RNA served as the TCR library source. The data were obtained in a study of regulatory T cells in long-lasting Graves disease. Study-wide results and limits: Persistent disease preferred TRBV28, TRBJ1-2 and TRBJ2-5; new disease, TRBV20-1 and TRBJ2-1.

The receptor's source is a female donor with Graves disease. The sequenced sample was peripheral blood mononuclear cells (PBMCs), obtained when the disease was refractory, from a patient treated with antithyroid drugs. The chain uses TRBV28 and TRBJ2-1, with D unclear. As DNA, the CDR3 is TGTGCCAGCGGCCATCGGGCAATTGAGCAGTTCTTC. Its protein product is CASGHRAIEQFF.